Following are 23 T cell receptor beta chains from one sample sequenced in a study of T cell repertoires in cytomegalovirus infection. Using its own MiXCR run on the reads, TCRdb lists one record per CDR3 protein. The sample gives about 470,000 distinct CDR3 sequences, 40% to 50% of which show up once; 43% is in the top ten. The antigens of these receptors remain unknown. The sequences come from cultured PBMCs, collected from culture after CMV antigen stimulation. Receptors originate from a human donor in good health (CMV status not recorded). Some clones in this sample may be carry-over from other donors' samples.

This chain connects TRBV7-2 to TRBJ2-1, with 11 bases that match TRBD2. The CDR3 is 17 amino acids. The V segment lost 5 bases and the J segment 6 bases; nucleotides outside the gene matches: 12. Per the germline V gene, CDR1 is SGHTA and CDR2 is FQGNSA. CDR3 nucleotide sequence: TGTGCCAGCAGCCTCGGGACTAGCGGACCCGTTTCCAATGAGCAGTTCTTC. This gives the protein CASSLGTSGPVSNEQFF.

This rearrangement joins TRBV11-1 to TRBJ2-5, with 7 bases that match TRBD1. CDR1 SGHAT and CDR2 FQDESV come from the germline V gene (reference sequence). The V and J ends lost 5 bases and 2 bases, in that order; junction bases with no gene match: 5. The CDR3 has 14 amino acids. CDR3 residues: CASSLRTGQETQYF. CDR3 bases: TGTGCCAGCAGCCTCCGGACAGGTCAAGAGACCCAGTACTTC.

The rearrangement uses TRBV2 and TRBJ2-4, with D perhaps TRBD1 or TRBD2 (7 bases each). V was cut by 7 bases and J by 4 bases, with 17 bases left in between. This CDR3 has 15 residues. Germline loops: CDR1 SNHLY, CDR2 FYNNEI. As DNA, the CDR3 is TGTGCCAGCATGGGCGGGGAGGGGGCAAAAAACATTCAGTACTTC. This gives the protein CASMGGEGAKNIQYF.

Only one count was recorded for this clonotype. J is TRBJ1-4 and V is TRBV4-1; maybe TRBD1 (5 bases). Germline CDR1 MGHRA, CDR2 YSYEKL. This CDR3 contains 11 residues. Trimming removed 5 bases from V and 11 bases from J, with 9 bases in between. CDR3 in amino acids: CASSSGTKLFF. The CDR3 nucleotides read TGCGCCAGCAGCTCCGGGACTAAACTGTTTTTT.

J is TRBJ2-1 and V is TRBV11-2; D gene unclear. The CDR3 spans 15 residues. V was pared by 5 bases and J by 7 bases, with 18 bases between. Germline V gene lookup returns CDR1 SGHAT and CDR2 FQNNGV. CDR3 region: CASSLHEVGQNEQFF. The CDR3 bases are TGTGCCAGCAGCCTCCACGAGGTCGGCCAAAATGAGCAGTTCTTC.

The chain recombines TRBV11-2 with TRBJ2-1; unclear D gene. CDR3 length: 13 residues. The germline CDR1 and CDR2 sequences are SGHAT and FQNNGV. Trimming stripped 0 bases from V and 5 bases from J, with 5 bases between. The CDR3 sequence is CASSLEDHNEQFF. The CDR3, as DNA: TGTGCCAGCAGCTTAGAGGACCACAATGAGCAGTTCTTC.

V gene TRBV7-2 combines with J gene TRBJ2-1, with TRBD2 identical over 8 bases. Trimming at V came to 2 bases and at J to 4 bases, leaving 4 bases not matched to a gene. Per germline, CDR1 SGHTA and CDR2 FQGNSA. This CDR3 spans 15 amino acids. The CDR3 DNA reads TGTGCCAGCAGCTTAACGTCTAGCGGGTACAATGAGCAGTTCTTC. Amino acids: CASSLTSSGYNEQFF. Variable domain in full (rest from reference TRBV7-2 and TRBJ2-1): GAGVSQSPSNKVTEKGKDVELRCDPISGHTALYWYRQSLGQGLEFLIYFQGNSAPDKSGLPSDRFSAERTGGSVSTLTIQRTQQEDSAVYLCASSLTSSGYNEQFFGPGTRLTVL.

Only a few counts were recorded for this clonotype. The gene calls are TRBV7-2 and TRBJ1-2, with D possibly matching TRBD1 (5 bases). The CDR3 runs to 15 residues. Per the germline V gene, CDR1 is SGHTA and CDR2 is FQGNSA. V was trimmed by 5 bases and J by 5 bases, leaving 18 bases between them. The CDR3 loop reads CASSGGRAGRYGYTF. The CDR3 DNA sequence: TGTGCCAGCAGCGGAGGCAGGGCGGGGCGGTATGGCTACACCTTC.

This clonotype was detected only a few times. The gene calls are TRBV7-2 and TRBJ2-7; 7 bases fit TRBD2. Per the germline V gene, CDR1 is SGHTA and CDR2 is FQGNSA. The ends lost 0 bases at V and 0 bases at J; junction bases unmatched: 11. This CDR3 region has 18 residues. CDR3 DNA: TGTGCCAGCAGCTTAGCGGTTAGGTCAGCGGGGATCTCCTACGAGCAGTACTTC. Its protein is CASSLAVRSAGISYEQYF.

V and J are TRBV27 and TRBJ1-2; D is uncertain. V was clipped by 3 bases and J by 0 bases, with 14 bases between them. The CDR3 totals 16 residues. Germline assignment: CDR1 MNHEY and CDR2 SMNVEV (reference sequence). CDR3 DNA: TGTGCCAGCAGTTTCGGGCGTACAATAGCTAACTATGGCTACACCTTC. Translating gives CASSFGRTIANYGYTF.

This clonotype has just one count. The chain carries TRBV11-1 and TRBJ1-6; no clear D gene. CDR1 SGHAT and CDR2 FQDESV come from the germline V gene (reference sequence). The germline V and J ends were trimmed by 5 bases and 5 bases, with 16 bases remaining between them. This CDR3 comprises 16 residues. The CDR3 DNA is TGTGCCAGCAGCCCCGAAGTGTCCGCTAATAATTCACCCCTCCACTTT. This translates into CASSPEVSANNSPLHF.

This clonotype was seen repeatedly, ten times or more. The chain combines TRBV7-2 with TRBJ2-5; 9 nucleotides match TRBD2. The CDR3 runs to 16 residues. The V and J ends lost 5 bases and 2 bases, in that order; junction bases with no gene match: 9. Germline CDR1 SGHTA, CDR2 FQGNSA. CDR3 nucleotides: TGTGCCAGCAGCCTACTTGCGGGGGGGCAACAAGAGACCCAGTACTTC. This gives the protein CASSLLAGGQQETQYF.

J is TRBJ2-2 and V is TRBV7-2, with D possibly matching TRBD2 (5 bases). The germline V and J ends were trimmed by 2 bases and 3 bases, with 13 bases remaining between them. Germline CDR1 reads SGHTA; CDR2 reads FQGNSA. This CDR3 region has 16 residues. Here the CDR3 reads CASSLWFSEDTGELFF. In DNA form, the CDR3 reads TGTGCCAGCAGCTTATGGTTTAGCGAGGACACCGGGGAGCTGTTTTTT.

The CDR3 DNA reads TGTACCAGCAGCGCTGACAGGAACTACGAGCAGTACTTC. Translated, it gives CTSSADRNYEQYF. The chain carries TRBV7-2 and TRBJ2-7; perhaps TRBD1 as D (6 bases). This CDR3 spans 13 amino acids. Trimming shortened V by 5 bases and J by 3 bases, and 11 bases separated the two germline ends. Germline CDR1 SGHTA, CDR2 FQGNSA.

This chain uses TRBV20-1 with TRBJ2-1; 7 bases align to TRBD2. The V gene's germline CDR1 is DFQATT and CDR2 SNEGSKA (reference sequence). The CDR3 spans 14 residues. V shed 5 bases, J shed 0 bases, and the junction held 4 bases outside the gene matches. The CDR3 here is CSAPRLASYNEQFF. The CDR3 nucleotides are TGCAGTGCTCCGCGACTAGCCTCCTACAATGAGCAGTTCTTC.

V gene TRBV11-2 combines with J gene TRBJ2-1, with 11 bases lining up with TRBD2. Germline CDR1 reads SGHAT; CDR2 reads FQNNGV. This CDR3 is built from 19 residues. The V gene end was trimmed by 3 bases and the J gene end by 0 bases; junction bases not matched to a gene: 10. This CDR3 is CASSFGLAGEDRSYNEQFF. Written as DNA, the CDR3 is TGTGCCAGCAGCTTCGGACTAGCGGGTGAGGACCGCTCCTACAATGAGCAGTTCTTC.

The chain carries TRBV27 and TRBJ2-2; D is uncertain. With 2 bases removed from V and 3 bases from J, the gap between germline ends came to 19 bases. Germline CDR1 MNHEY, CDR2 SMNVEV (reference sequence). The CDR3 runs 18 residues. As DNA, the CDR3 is TGTGCCAGCAGTTTAGATCCGGCCACCCCCTCGGACACCGGGGAGCTGTTTTTT. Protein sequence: CASSLDPATPSDTGELFF.

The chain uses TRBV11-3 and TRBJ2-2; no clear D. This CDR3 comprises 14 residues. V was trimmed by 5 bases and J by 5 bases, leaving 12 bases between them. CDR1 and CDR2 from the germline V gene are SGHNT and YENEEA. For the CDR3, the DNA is TGTGCCAGCAGCGATAGAGCATGGACCGGGGAGCTGTTTTTT. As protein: CASSDRAWTGELFF.

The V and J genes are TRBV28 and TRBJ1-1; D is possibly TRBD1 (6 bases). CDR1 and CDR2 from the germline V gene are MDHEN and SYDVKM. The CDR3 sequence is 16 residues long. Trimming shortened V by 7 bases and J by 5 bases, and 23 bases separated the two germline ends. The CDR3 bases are TGTGCCAGCATCCTCCCGGACGGAGGGGGTGGAACTGAAGCTTTCTTT. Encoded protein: CASILPDGGGGTEAFF.

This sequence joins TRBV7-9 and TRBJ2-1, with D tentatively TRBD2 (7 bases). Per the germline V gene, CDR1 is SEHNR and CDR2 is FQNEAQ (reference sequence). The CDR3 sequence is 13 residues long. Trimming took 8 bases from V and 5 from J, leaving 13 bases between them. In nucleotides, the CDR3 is TGTGCCAGCCCGAAGGGGGGGAACAATGAGCAGTTCTTC. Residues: CASPKGGNNEQFF.

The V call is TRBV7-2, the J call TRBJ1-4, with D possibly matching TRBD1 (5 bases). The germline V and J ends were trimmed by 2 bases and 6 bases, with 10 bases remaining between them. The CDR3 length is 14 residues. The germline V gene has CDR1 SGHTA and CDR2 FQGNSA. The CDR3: CASSLSGNHEKLFF. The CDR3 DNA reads TGTGCCAGCAGCTTATCAGGGAACCATGAAAAACTGTTTTTT.

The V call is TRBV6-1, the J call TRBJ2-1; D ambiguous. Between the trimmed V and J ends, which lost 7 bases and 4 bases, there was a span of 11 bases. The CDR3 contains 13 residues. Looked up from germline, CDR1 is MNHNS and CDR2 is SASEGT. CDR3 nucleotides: TGTGCCAGCACCCTCGACGGTTACAATGAGCAGTTCTTC. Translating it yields CASTLDGYNEQFF.

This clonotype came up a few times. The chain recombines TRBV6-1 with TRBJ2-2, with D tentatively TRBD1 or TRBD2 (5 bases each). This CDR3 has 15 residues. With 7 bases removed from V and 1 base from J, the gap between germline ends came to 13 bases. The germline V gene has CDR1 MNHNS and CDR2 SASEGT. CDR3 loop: CASIPPGQNTGELFF. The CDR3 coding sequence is TGTGCCAGCATTCCACCGGGGCAGAACACCGGGGAGCTGTTTTTT.